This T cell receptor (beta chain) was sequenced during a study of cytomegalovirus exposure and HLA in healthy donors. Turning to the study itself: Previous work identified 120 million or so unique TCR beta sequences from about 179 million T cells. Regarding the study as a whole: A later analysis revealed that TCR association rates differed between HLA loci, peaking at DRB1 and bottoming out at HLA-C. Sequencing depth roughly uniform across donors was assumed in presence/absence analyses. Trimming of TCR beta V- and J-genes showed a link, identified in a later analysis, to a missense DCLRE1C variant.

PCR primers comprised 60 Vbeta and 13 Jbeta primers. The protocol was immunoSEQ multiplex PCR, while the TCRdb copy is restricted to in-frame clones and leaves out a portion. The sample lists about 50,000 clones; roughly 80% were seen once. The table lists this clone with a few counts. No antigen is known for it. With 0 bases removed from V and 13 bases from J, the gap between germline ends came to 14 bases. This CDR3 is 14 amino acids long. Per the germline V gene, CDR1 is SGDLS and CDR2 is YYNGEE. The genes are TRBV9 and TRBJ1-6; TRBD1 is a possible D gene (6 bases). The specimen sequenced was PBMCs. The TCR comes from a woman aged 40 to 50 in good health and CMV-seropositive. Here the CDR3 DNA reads TGTGCCAGCAGCGTAGAGGACAGCGGTTCCCCCCTCCACTTT. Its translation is CASSVEDSGSPLHF.